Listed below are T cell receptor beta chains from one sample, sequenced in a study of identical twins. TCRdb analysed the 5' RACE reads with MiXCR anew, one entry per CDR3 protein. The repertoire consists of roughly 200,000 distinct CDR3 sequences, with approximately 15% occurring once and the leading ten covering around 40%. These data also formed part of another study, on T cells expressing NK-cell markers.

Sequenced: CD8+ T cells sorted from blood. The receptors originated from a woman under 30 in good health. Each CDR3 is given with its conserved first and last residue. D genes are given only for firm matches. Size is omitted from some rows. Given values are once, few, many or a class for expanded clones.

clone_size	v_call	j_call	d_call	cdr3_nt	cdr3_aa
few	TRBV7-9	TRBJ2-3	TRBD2	TGTGCCAGCAGCTTATTGACGGGAGGCTACACAGATACGCAGTATTTT	CASSLLTGGYTDTQYF
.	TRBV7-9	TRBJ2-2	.	TGTGCCAGCAGCTTAGCGGACCTAACCCGAAACACCGGGGAGCTGTTTTTT	CASSLADLTRNTGELFF
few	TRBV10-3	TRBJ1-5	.	TGTGCCATCAGTGTCGGAGGGTCTCTTCAGCCCCAGCATTTT	CAISVGGSLQPQHF
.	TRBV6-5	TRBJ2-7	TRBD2	TGTGCCAGCAGTTACGGGGCGGGGGGTTCCTACGAGCAGTACTTC	CASSYGAGGSYEQYF
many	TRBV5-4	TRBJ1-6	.	TGTGCCAGCAGCTTGGCAGGGGCGTATTCACCCCTCCACTTT	CASSLAGAYSPLHF
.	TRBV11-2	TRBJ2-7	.	TGTGCCAGCAGCTCACAGGGTCGCGAGCAGTACTTC	CASSSQGREQYF
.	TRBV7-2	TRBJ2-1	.	TGTGCCAGCAGCTTAGGACGATCGGGGTATTCCTACAATGAGCAGTTCTTC	CASSLGRSGYSYNEQFF
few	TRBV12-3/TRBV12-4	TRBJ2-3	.	TGTGCCAGCAGCACGGGGTATCGGGGGTATTTT	CASSTGYRGYF
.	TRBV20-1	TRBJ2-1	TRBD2	TGCAGTGCTCCTAGCGGGAGAATCAATGAGCAGTTCTTC	CSAPSGRINEQFF
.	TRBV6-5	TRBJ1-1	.	TGTGCCAGCAGTTACTCGATGCAGCTTAGTTTGGGCACTGAAGCTTTCTTT	CASSYSMQLSLGTEAFF
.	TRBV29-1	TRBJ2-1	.	TGCAGCGTTATCCTGCAAGGTCTATACAATGAGCAGTTCTTC	CSVILQGLYNEQFF
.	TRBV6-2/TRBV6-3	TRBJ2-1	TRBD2	TGTGCCAGCAGGCCCGAAACTACTAGCGGGGGGGCCAACTCCTACAATGAGCAGTTCTTC	CASRPETTSGGANSYNEQFF
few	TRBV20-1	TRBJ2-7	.	TGCAGTGCTAGGTTTAGCGGCCAGTCGTCCTACGAGCAGTACTTC	CSARFSGQSSYEQYF
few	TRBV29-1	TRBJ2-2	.	TGCAGCGTTGTGTGGGGGACCGGGGAGCTGTTTTTT	CSVVWGTGELFF
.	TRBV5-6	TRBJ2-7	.	TGTGCCAGCAGCATGGGCAGGCACTACGAGCAGTACTTC	CASSMGRHYEQYF
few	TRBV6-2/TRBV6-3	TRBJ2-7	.	TGTGCCAGCAGTTACTCGACAGGCGCGTACTACGAGCAGTACTTC	CASSYSTGAYYEQYF
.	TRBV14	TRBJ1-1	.	TGTGCCAGCAGACGGGACAACAGTCCCTCCTACACTGAAGCTTTCTTT	CASRRDNSPSYTEAFF
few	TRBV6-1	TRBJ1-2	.	TGTGCCAGCCTTGACACTACCACAAGCTATGGCTACACCTTC	CASLDTTTSYGYTF
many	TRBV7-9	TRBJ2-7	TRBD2	TGTGCCAGCAGCTTTCGGACTAGCGGGAGGGCAAGCGACGAGCAGTACTTC	CASSFRTSGRASDEQYF
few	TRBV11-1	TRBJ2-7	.	TGTGCCAGCAGCTTAGCCCTACTAGTCTCGGCGGGTTCCAGTGGATACGAGCAGTACTTC	CASSLALLVSAGSSGYEQYF
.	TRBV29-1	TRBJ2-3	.	TGCAGCGCACGGGACTCCCTCACAGATACGCAGTATTTT	CSARDSLTDTQYF
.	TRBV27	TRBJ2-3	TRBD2	TGTGCCAGCAGCCGATTTAGCGGGAGGGCCACAGATACGCAGTATTTT	CASSRFSGRATDTQYF
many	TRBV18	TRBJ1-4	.	TGTGCCAGCTCACCACCGAAACAGGGCGCGGTTCATGAAAAACTGTTTTTT	CASSPPKQGAVHEKLFF
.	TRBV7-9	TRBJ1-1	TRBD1	TGTGCCAGCAGGGGGACAGGGGGGGATACTGAAGCTTTCTTT	CASRGTGGDTEAFF
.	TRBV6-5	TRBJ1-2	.	TGTGCCAGCAGTTCCCAGGGCGCAGGCTACACCTTC	CASSSQGAGYTF
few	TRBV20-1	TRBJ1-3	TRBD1	TGCAGTGCTAGAGAGGGGACAGGGGGTGTATACACCATATATTTT	CSAREGTGGVYTIYF
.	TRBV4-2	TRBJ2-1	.	TGTGCCAGCAGCACTCCGGGACTGCCCTGGTGGAGCTCCTACAATGAGCAGTTCTTC	CASSTPGLPWWSSYNEQFF
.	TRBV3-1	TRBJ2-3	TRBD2	TGTGCCAGCAGCCAGACTAGCGGGGAACAGTATTTT	CASSQTSGEQYF
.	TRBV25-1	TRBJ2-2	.	TGTGCCAGCAGTGCCCGACCGGGGGAGCTGTTTTTT	CASSARPGELFF
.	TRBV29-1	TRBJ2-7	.	TGCAGCGTCGTCGGACAGGGAGGGGTGGCCGAGCAGTACTTC	CSVVGQGGVAEQYF
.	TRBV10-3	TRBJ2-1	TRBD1	TGTGCCATCAGTGATTCCGGGACAGAATACAATGAGCAGTTCTTC	CAISDSGTEYNEQFF
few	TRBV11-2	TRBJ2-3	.	TGTGCCAGCAGCTTAGATCAGGGCGTCTTACCTAGCACAGATACGCAGTATTTT	CASSLDQGVLPSTDTQYF
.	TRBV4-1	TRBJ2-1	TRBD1	TGCGCCAGCAGCCTCGGGACAGGGACGTACAATGAGCAGTTCTTC	CASSLGTGTYNEQFF
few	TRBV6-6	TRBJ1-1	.	TGTGCCAGCAATCGGGACAACACTGAAGCTTTCTTT	CASNRDNTEAFF
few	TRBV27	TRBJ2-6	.	TGTGCCAGCAGTGGATCTGGGGCCAACGTCCTGACTTTC	CASSGSGANVLTF
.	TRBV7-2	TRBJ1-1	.	TGTGCCAGCAGCTTTCCCTACAGGAGTGAAGCTTTCTTT	CASSFPYRSEAFF
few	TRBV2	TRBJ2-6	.	TGTGCCAGCAAGGAGAGCGCTGGGGCCAACGTCCTGACTTTC	CASKESAGANVLTF
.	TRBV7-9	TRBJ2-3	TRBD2	TGTGCCAGCAGCCGCGTACTGGCGGGGGGCTACACAGATACGCAGTATTTT	CASSRVLAGGYTDTQYF
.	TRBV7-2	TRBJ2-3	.	TGTGCCAGCAGCTTTGCCGGAGGGGAGGGGGGGACCACAGATACGCAGTATTTT	CASSFAGGEGGTTDTQYF